Below are 8 T cell receptor beta chains sequenced from a single sample in a study of T cell responses to AZD1222 COVID-19 vaccine. The method was immunoSEQ multiplex PCR; TCRdb's version includes in-frame clones alone and lacks a portion of them. Found here are about 110,000 clones, about 93% of them singletons; the top ten hold 5% to 7.5%. Sequences were derived from peripheral blood, sampled 28 days after the second AZD1222 dose. The receptors here all came from an adult who received the AZD1222 COVID-19 vaccine.

V usage is TRBV19 and J usage is TRBJ1-5, with unresolved D. With 5 bases removed from V and 1 base from J, the gap between germline ends came to 3 bases. CDR3 length: 12 amino acids. Germline CDR1 reads LNHDA; CDR2 reads SQIVND (reference sequence). The CDR3 here is CASSLSNQPQHF. As DNA, the CDR3 is TGTGCCAGTAGTCTAAGCAATCAGCCCCAGCATTTT.

This clone was counted once. The rearrangement joins TRBV5-5 to TRBJ1-5; 7 bases agree with TRBD1. V dropped 3 bases and J dropped 4; count of bases not matched to a gene: 4. This CDR3 is built from 14 residues. From germline, CDR1 is SGHKS and CDR2 YYEKEE (reference sequence). CDR3 DNA: TGTGCCAGCAGCTGGCAGGGGGGAAATCAGCCCCAGCATTTT. Its translation: CASSWQGGNQPQHF. Full variable domain (outside the CDR3, taken from reference TRBV5-5 and TRBJ1-5): DAGVTQSPTHLIKTRGQQVTLRCSPISGHKSVSWYQQVLGQGPQFIFQYYEKEERGRGNFPDRFSARQFPNYSSELNVNALLLGDSALYLCASSWQGGNQPQHFGDGTRLSIL.

The chain combines TRBV20-1 with TRBJ1-2; D not certain. This CDR3 comprises 12 residues. V lost 3 bases and J 4 bases, leaving 9 bases between the germline ends. CDR1 and CDR2 from the germline V gene are DFQATT and SNEGSKA (reference sequence). CDR3: CSASFSFYGYTF. In DNA form, the CDR3 reads TGCAGTGCTAGTTTTAGTTTCTATGGCTACACCTTC.

V is TRBV6-5 and J is TRBJ1-6; weak D call: TRBD1 (5 bases). The CDR3 covers 15 residues. With 6 bases removed from V and 10 bases from J, the gap between germline ends came to 19 bases. Germline CDR1 reads MNHEY; CDR2 reads SVGAGI. The CDR3, as DNA: TGTGCCAGCAGAGGGGCAGAAGGGAGTAGGTCACCCCTCCACTTT. Its protein product is CASRGAEGSRSPLHF.

The chain employs TRBV3-1 (or the pseudogene TRBV3-2) and TRBJ2-5, with 8 bases aligning to TRBD2. J was trimmed by 0 bases and V by 5 bases; bases with no gene match: 14. The CDR3 sequence is 18 residues long. Germline loops: CDR1 LGHDT, CDR2 YNNKEL (reference sequence). CDR3 sequence reads: CASSSGPTLAENQETQYF. The CDR3 region has the DNA TGTGCCAGCAGCTCCGGTCCCACACTAGCGGAAAACCAAGAGACCCAGTACTTC.

The CDR3 here is CASSYRGRHQPQHF. The CDR3 DNA reads as TGTGCCAGCAGTTACAGGGGGCGCCATCAGCCCCAGCATTTT. The chain couples TRBV28 to TRBJ1-5; 9 nucleotides agree with TRBD1. Germline lookup yields CDR1 MDHEN and CDR2 SYDVKM. Trimming removed 4 bases from V and 5 bases from J; junction bases left unmatched: 3. There are 14 residues in the CDR3.

The rearrangement joins TRBV6-1 to TRBJ2-7; 12 bases are a match to TRBD1. Germline V gene lookup returns CDR1 MNHNS and CDR2 SASEGT. V was clipped by 4 bases and J by 5 bases; unmatched bases: 12. This CDR3 comprises 17 residues. CDR3 region: CASSARDRGPLAHEQYF. CDR3 bases: TGTGCCAGCAGTGCCCGGGACAGGGGGCCCCTAGCCCACGAGCAGTACTTC.

The chain couples TRBV11-2 to TRBJ1-6; 9 bases are shared with TRBD1. Germline V lookup: CDR1 SGHAT, CDR2 FQNNGV. Unmatched junction bases numbered 7, after V lost 6 bases and J lost 7 bases. The CDR3 is 15 amino acids. CDR3 loop: CASRRPGTGNSPLHF. The CDR3 DNA reads TGTGCCAGCAGACGCCCCGGGACAGGGAATTCACCCCTCCACTTT. Together with reference TRBV11-2 and TRBJ1-6, the CDR3 gives the full variable domain: EAGVAQSPRYKIIEKRQSVAFWCNPISGHATLYWYQQILGQGPKLLIQFQNNGVVDDSQLPKDRFSAERLKGVDSTLKIQPAKLEDSAVYLCASRRPGTGNSPLHFGNGTRLTVT.